This T cell receptor beta chain derives from a study of long-term antiretroviral therapy in people with HIV. Version v3.0 of the immunoSEQ assay was performed at survey level. The table came from immunoSEQ multiplex PCR; TCRdb's copy has only in-frame clones and leaves some out. Among 31,000 or so clones listed, 96% were seen once. About this clone itself: Its target is unknown.

V was clipped by 0 bases and J by 4 bases; unmatched bases: 8. Germline lookup yields CDR1 LGHNA and CDR2 YSLEER. CDR3 size: 16 residues. Whole-study results and caveats: Compared with controls, HIV repertoires showed narrower CDR3 length ranges. Pre-ART-expanded clones dominated the repertoire at all time points.

Each participant with HIV received care in the United States. Each specimen consisted of 1-10 million cryopreserved PBMC prior to extraction of DNA. This receptor was taken from a young man with HIV. The sequenced sample was unsorted PBMCs, obtained 6.6 years after starting antiretroviral therapy. The chain is built from TRBV4-3 and TRBJ1-1; 7 bases agree with TRBD1. CDR3 sequence reads: CASSQDRSRGGTEAFF. CDR3 bases: TGCGCCAGCAGCCAAGATCGGTCCAGGGGGGGCACTGAAGCTTTCTTT.